This record looks at one TCR beta chain sequence and its context. The germline CDR1 and CDR2 sequences are SNHLY and FYNNEI. The CDR3 has 13 amino acids. Trimming took off 7 bases at V and 1 base at J, with 10 bases between the two ends. This specimen belongs to a study of blood T cell repertoires in COVID-19. Overall study context: COVID-19 samples from acute and convalescent phases originated in the United States, Italy and Spain. From T cells, B-cell-depleted T cells, or PBMCs came the material, which was cDNA or gDNA.

In the authors' methods: For nucleated cells, counts were estimated from reference gene primer amplification. The repertoire was sequenced with immunoSEQ multiplex PCR; TCRdb's copy has only in-frame clones and lacks some. The V and J calls and clone size come from that table; D and trimming were worked out from the DNA. The top ten clones hold around 4.5% of a sample with 70,000 to 100,000 clones, roughly 89% of them seen once. This receptor was taken from a woman of 80 years or more with active or convalescent COVID-19. The specimen sequenced was peripheral blood. The genes are TRBV2 and TRBJ1-1; TRBD1 might be the D (5 bases). Written as DNA, the CDR3 is TGTGCCAGCAAGGACAAACGGAACACTGAAGCTTTCTTT. Its translation is CASKDKRNTEAFF.